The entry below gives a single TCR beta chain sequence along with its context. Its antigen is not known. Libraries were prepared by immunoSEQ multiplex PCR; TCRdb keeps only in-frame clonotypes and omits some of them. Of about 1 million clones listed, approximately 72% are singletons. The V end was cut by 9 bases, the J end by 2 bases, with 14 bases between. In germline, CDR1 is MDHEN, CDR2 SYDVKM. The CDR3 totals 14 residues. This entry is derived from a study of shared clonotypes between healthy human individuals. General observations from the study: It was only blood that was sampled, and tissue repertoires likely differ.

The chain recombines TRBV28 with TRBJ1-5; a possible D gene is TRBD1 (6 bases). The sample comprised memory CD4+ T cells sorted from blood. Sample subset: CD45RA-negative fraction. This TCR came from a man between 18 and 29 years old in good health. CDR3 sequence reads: CASWGDTRNQPQHF. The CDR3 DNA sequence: TGTGCCAGTTGGGGGGACACCCGCAATCAGCCCCAGCATTTT.